This record covers a single TCR beta chain. V lost 0 bases and J lost 0; bases outside the gene matches: 2. CDR1 is SGHNT, CDR2 YYREEE, per germline (reference sequence). The length of the CDR3 is 17 residues. The sample comes from a study of blood T cell repertoires in COVID-19. At the level of the study: Sources were T cells, B-cell-depleted T cells, or PBMCs; the material itself was cDNA or gDNA.

Only in-frame clones appear in the TCRdb table, and some are missing; sequencing was by immunoSEQ multiplex PCR. The data show nearly 70,000 clones, with 88% seen just once and over 5% held by the top ten. The sequencing sample was made of peripheral blood. The clonotype originates from a woman in her 70s with acute or convalescent COVID-19. The chain couples TRBV5-4 to TRBJ2-2, with 10 bases that match TRBD2. The CDR3 region has the DNA TGTGCCAGCAGCTTGGCTAGCGGGGGCGCGAACACCGGGGAGCTGTTTTTT. Amino acid sequence: CASSLASGGANTGELFF.